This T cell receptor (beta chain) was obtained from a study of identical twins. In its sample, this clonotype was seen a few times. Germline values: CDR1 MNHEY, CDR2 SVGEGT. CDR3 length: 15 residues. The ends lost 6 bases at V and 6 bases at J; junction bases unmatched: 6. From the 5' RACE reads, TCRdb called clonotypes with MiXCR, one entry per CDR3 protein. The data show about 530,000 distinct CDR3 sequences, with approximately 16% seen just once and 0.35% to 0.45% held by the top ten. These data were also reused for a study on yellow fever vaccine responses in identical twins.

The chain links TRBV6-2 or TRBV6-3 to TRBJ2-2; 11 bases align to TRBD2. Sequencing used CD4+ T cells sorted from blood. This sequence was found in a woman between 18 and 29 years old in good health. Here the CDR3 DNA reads TGTGCCAGCAGGTCCGGGACTAGCGGTCCCGGGGAGCTGTTTTTT. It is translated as CASRSGTSGPGELFF.